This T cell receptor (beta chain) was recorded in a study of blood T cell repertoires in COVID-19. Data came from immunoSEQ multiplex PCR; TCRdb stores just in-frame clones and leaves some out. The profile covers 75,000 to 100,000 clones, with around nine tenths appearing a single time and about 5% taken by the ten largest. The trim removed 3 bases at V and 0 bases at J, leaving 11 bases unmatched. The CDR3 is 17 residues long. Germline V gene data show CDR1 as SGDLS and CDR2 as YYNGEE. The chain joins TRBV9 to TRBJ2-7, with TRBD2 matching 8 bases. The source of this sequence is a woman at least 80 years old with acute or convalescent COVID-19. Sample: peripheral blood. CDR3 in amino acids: CASSAGLAGPDSYEQYF. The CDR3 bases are TGTGCCAGCAGCGCGGGCTTAGCGGGGCCTGACTCCTACGAGCAGTACTTC.